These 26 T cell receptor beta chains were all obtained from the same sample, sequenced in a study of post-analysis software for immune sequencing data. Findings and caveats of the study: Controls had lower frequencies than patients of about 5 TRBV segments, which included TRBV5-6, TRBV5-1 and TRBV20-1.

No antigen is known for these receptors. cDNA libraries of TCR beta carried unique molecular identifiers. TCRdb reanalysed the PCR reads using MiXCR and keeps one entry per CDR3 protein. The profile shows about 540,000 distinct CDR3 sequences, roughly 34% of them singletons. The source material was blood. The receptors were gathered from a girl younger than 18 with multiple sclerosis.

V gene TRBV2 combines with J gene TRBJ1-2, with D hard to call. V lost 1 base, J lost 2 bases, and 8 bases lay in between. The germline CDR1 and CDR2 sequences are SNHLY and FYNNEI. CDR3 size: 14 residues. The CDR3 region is CASSEEGLNYGYTF. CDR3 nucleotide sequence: TGTGCCAGCAGTGAAGAAGGCCTGAACTATGGCTACACCTTC.

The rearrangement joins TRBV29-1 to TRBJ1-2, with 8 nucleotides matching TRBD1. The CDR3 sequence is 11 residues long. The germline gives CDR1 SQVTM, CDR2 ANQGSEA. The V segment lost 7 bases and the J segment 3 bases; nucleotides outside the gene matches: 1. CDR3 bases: TGCAGCGCGGGACAGGACTATGGCTACACCTTC. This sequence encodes CSAGQDYGYTF. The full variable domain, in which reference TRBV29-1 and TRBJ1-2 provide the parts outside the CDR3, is SAVISQKPSRDICQRGTSLTIQCQVDSQVTMMFWYRQQPGQSLTLIATANQGSEATYESGFVIDKFPISRPNLTFSTLTVSNMSPEDSSIYLCSAGQDYGYTFGSGTRLTVV.

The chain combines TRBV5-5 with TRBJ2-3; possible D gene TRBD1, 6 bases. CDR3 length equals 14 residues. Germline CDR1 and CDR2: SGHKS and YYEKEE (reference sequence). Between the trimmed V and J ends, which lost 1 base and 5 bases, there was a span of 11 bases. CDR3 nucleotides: TGTGCCAGCAGCTTGTTCTCCAGGGGAGATACGCAGTATTTT. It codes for CASSLFSRGDTQYF.

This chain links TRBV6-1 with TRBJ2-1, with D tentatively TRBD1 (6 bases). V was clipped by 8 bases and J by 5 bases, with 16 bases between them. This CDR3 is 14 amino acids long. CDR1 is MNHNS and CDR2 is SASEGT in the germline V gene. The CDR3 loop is CASLTYREHNEQFF. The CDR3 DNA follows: TGTGCCAGCCTGACTTACAGGGAACACAATGAGCAGTTCTTC.

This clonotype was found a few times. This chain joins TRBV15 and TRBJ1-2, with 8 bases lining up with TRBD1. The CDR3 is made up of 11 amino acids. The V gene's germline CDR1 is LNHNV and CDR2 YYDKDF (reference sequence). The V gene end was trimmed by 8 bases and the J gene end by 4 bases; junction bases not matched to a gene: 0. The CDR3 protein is CATGTGYGYTF. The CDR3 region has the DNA TGTGCCACCGGGACAGGCTATGGCTACACCTTC.

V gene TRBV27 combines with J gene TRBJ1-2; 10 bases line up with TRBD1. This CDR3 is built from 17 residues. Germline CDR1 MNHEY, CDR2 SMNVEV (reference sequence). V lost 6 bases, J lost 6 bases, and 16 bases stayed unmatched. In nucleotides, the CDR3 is TGTGCCAGCAGATACGCACGCGGGACAGGGGCAGGAGATGGCTACACCTTC. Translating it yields CASRYARGTGAGDGYTF.

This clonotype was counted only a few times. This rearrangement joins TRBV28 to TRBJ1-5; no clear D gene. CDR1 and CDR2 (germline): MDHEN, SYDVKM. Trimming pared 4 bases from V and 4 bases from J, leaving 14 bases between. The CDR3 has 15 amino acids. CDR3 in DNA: TGTGCCAGCAGTTCTTCCCGGGTTATAAATCAGCCCCAGCATTTT. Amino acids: CASSSSRVINQPQHF.

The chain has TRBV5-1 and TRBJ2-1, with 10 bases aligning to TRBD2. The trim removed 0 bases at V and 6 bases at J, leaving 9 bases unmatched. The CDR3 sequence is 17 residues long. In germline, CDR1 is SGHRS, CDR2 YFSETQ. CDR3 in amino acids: CASSLVISGGASNEQFF. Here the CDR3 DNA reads TGCGCCAGCAGCTTGGTGATAAGCGGGGGGGCCAGCAATGAGCAGTTCTTC.

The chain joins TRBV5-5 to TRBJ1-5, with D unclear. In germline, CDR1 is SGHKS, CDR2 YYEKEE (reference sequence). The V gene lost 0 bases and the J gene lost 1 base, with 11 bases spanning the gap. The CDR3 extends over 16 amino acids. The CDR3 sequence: CASSLDGLGSNQPQHF. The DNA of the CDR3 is TGTGCCAGCAGCTTGGACGGTTTGGGAAGCAATCAGCCCCAGCATTTT. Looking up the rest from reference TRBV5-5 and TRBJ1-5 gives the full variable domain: DAGVTQSPTHLIKTRGQQVTLRCSPISGHKSVSWYQQVLGQGPQFIFQYYEKEERGRGNFPDRFSARQFPNYSSELNVNALLLGDSALYLCASSLDGLGSNQPQHFGDGTRLSIL.

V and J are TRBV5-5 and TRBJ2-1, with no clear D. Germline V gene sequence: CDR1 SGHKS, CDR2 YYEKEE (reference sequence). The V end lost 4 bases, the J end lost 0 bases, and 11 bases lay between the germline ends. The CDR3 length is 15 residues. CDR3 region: CASSQTPSSYNEQFF. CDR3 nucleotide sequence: TGTGCCAGCAGCCAGACACCTAGCTCCTACAATGAGCAGTTCTTC.

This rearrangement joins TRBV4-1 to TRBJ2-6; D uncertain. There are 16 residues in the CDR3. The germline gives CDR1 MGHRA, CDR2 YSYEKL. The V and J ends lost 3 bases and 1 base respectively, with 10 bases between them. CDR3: CASSHHTVSGANVLTF. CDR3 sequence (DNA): TGCGCCAGCAGCCACCACACGGTGTCTGGGGCCAACGTCCTGACTTTC.

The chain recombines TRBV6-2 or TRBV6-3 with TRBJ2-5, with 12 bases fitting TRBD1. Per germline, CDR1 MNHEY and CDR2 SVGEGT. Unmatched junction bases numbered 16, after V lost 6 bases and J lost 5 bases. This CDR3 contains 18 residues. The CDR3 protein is CASSSGTGGGLRPETQYF. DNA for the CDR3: TGTGCCAGCAGCTCCGGGACAGGGGGCGGCCTCCGACCCGAGACCCAGTACTTC.

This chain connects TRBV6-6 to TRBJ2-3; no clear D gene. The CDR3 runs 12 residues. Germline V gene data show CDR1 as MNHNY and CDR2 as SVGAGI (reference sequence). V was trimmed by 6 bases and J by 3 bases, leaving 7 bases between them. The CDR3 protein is CASRNNTDTQYF. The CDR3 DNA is TGTGCCAGCAGGAACAATACAGATACGCAGTATTTT.

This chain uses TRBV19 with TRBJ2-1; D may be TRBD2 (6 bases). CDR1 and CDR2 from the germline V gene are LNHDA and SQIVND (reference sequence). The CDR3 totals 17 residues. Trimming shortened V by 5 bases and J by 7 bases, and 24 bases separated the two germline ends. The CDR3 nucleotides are TGTGCCAGTAGTGCCCGGGGTGGAGGGGTATCAGGAAATGAGCAGTTCTTC. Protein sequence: CASSARGGGVSGNEQFF. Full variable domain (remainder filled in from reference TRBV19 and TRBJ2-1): DGGITQSPKYLFRKEGQNVTLSCEQNLNHDAMYWYRQDPGQGLRLIYYSQIVNDFQKGDIAEGYSVSREKKESFPLTVTSAQKNPTAFYLCASSARGGGVSGNEQFFGPGTRLTVL.

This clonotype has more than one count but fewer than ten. The CDR3, as DNA: TGTGCCAGCCTTCAGGGGGTGTACCAAGAGACCCAGTACTTC. As protein: CASLQGVYQETQYF. This sequence joins TRBV5-5 and TRBJ2-5, with TRBD1 identical over 7 bases. The CDR3 is 14 residues long. Trimming took 7 bases from V and 0 from J; bases not matched to a gene: 6. From germline, CDR1 is SGHKS and CDR2 YYEKEE (reference sequence).

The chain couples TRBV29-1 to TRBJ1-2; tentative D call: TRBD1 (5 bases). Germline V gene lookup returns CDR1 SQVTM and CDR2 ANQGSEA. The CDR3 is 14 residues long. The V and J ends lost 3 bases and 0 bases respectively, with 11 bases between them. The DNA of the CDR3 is TGCAGCGTTGATCCCGCCAGGGCTAACTATGGCTACACCTTC. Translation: CSVDPARANYGYTF.

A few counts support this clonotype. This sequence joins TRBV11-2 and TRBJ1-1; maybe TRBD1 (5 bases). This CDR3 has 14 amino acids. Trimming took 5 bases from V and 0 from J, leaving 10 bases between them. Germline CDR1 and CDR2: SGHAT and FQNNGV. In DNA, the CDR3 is TGTGCCAGCAGCCCTGCGGGGGTGAACACTGAAGCTTTCTTT. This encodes CASSPAGVNTEAFF.

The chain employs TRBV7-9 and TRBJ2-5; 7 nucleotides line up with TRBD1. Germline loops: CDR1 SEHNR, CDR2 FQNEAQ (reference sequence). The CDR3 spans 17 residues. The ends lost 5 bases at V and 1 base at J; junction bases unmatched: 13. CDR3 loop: CASSPPGQRLLQETQYF. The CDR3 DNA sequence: TGTGCCAGCAGCCCTCCGGGACAGCGTCTCCTCCAAGAGACCCAGTACTTC.

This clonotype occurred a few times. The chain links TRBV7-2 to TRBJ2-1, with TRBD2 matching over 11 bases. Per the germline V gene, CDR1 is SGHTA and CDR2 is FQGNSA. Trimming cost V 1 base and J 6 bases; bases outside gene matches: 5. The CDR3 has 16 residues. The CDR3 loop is CASSLVLTSGGNEQFF. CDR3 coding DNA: TGTGCCAGCAGCTTAGTCTTAACTAGCGGGGGCAATGAGCAGTTCTTC.

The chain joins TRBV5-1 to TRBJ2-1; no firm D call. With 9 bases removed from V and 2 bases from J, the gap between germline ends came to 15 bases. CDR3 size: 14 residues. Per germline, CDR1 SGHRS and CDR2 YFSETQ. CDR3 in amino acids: CANALDEPYNEQFF. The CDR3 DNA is TGCGCCAATGCCCTGGACGAACCCTACAATGAGCAGTTCTTC.

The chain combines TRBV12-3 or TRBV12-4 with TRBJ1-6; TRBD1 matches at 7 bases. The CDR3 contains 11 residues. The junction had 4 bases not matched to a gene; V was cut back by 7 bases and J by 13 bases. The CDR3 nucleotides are TGTGCCAGCACCACGGGACAGCCCCTCCACTTT. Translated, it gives CASTTGQPLHF.

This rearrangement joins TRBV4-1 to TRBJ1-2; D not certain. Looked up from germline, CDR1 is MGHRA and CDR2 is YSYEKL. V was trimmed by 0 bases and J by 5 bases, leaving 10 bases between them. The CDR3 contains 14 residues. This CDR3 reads CASSQDVRRYGYTF. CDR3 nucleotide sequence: TGCGCCAGCAGCCAAGACGTAAGGCGTTATGGCTACACCTTC.

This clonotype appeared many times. Written as DNA, the CDR3 is TGCAGTGCCTCACCGACTAGCGTCTTAAACATTCAGTACTTC. Translated, it gives CSASPTSVLNIQYF. The chain uses TRBV20-1 and TRBJ2-4; 8 positions match TRBD2. The CDR3 is made up of 14 amino acids. J gave up 6 bases and V 6 bases, and 10 bases lay outside the gene matches. Germline CDR1 reads DFQATT; CDR2 reads SNEGSKA (reference sequence).

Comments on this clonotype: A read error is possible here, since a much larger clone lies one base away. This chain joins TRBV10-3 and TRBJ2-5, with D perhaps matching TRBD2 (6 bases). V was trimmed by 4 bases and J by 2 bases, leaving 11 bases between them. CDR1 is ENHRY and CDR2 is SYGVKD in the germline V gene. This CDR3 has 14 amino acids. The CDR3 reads CAISGRGGQETQYF. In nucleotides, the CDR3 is TGTGCCATCAGTGGACGCGGAGGGCAAGAGACCCAGTACTTC.

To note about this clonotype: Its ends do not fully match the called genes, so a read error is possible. CDR3 nucleotides: TGTGCCAGCTCACCAAAGCCCTATCGGACAGCTAGCACAGATACACAGTATTTT. Translation: CASSPKPYRTASTDTQYF. This chain uses TRBV18 with TRBJ2-3; tentative D call: TRBD1 (6 bases). The CDR3 spans 18 residues. Germline lookup yields CDR1 KGHSH and CDR2 LQKENI.

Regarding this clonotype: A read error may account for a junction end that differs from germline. The CDR3 is CASSLGTAGSYNEQFF. CDR3 sequence (DNA): TGTGCTAGCAGCTTAGGAACAGCGGGCTCCTACAATGAGCAGTTCTTC. The rearrangement uses TRBV7-7 and TRBJ2-1; maybe TRBD2 (6 bases). Germline CDR1 is SSHAT and CDR2 is FNYEAQ (reference sequence). This CDR3 comprises 16 residues.